This record looks at one T cell receptor beta chain sequence and its context. Its matching antigen is unknown. The data are from a study of cytomegalovirus exposure and HLA in healthy donors. At the level of the study: Of the donors genotyped, 398 in all, around 77% fell in the Caucasian-associated ancestry cluster. Study-wide results and limits: An observed cluster of highly shared sequence variants was recorded as a likely sequencing artifact.

Researchers ran the PCR with 60 Vbeta and 13 Jbeta primers. The data were produced by immunoSEQ multiplex PCR, yet TCRdb's version contains in-frame clones alone and is incomplete. Found here are 63,000 or so clones, more than 60% of them singletons; the top ten hold roughly 3%. The germline V gene has CDR1 LNHDA and CDR2 SQIVND (reference sequence). The V end lost 5 bases, the J end lost 8 bases, and 12 bases lay between the germline ends. This CDR3 contains 13 residues. The receptor was derived from a woman aged 25-40 years in good health and CMV-seronegative. The chain uses TRBV19 and TRBJ1-4; a possible D gene is TRBD1 (6 bases). Sequencing was carried out using PBMCs. The CDR3 is CASSVGAGEKLFF. CDR3 nucleotide sequence: TGTGCCAGTAGTGTGGGGGCTGGGGAAAAACTGTTTTTT. Full variable domain (rest looked up from reference TRBV19 and TRBJ1-4): DGGITQSPKYLFRKEGQNVTLSCEQNLNHDAMYWYRQDPGQGLRLIYYSQIVNDFQKGDIAEGYSVSREKKESFPLTVTSAQKNPTAFYLCASSVGAGEKLFFGSGTQLSVL.